The 3 T cell receptor beta chains reported below all come from one sample, sequenced in a study of T-cell memory formation after mild COVID-19. MiXCR, run by TCRdb on the 5' RACE reads, gives a single entry per CDR3 protein. This repertoire shows 500,000 to 600,000 distinct CDR3 sequences, under 20% found once; its top ten account for about 11%. Sequenced input: PBMCs or a T cell subset sorted from them (not recorded which). The receptors were gathered from an adult woman who had mild COVID-19 (a few samples of this study predate the infection). Cell type and time point are not known.

This clonotype was observed a handful of times. This sequence joins TRBV12-3 or TRBV12-4 and TRBJ1-2; D remains unclear. V was clipped by 5 bases and J by 9 bases, with 13 bases between them. The CDR3 extends over 12 amino acids. In DNA, the CDR3 is TGTGCCAGCAGTGTAGACGAGGTCCGCTACACCTTC. As protein: CASSVDEVRYTF.

The sample holds a few counts of this clonotype. The rearrangement links TRBV4-1 to TRBJ2-5; TRBD2 might be the D (5 bases). V lost 1 base, J lost 2 bases, and 8 bases lay in between. This CDR3 region has 14 residues. The V gene's germline CDR1 is MGHRA and CDR2 YSYEKL. In DNA form, the CDR3 reads TGCGCCAGCAGCCAAGTAGCGAATCAAGAGACCCAGTACTTC. Its translation is CASSQVANQETQYF.

This clonotype was found a few times. The chain's CDR3 is CSGSTQGAGGETQYF. The DNA of the CDR3 is TGCAGCGGAAGCACACAGGGGGCCGGTGGAGAGACCCAGTACTTC. The chain combines TRBV29-1 with TRBJ2-5; 9 positions agree with TRBD1. V lost 7 bases to trimming and J lost 4 bases; unmatched junction nucleotides: 13. Germline V gives CDR1 SQVTM, CDR2 ANQGSEA. The CDR3 is made up of 15 amino acids.